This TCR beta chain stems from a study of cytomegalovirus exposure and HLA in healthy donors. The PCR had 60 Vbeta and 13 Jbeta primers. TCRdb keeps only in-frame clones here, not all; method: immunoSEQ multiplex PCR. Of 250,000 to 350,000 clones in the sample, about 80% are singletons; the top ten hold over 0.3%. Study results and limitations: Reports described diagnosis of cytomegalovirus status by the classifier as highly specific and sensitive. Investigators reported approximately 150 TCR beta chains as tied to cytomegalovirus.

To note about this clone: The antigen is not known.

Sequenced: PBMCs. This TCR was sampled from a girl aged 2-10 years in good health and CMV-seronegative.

The CDR3 DNA reads as TGTGCCAGCAGTGAAGCGTCGGGACAGGGGGCGATTCAGCCCCAGCATTTT. Amino acids: CASSEASGQGAIQPQHF. The J gene is TRBJ1-5, the V gene TRBV2; TRBD1 matches at 12 bases. V lost 0 bases to trimming and J lost 6 bases; unmatched junction nucleotides: 6. This CDR3 spans 17 amino acids. Germline V gives CDR1 SNHLY, CDR2 FYNNEI.